The clone carrying this T cell receptor beta chain showed up just a few times. The antigen remains undetermined. Only in-frame clones appear in the TCRdb table, and some are missing; sequencing was by immunoSEQ multiplex PCR. The data contain about 710,000 clones, around three quarters of them singletons. The data were taken from a study of shared clonotypes between healthy human individuals. The overall study: CD4 naive cells filled three plates per donor, CD4 memory three, CD8 naive two and CD8 memory one.

Broader study findings: In general, naive subsets displayed greater estimated richness than memory subsets did.

The TCR originated in a woman aged 25-40 years in good health. Sequenced input: memory CD4+ T cells sorted from blood. Specified subset: CD45RA-negative fraction.

Here the CDR3 reads CASSIKGDSYSNQPQHF. The CDR3 DNA is TGTGCCAGTAGTATTAAAGGAGACAGCTATAGCAATCAGCCCCAGCATTTT. The chain recombines TRBV19 with TRBJ1-5; maybe TRBD1 (5 bases). Trimming removed 3 bases from V and 0 bases from J, with 15 bases in between. Per germline, CDR1 LNHDA and CDR2 SQIVND (reference sequence). The CDR3 runs 17 residues.